These 21 T cell receptor beta chains were all obtained from the same sample, sequenced in a study of beta chain features in type 1 diabetes. The sequenced template was cDNA made from the entire isolated RNA. Sequencing was performed with immunoSEQ multiplex PCR; in TCRdb, only in-frame clones are kept and a portion is missing. The sample has tens of thousands of clones, around 63% seen once. Source material: Tregs from blood. The receptors derive from a woman under 30 in good health.

In DNA, the CDR3 is TGTGCCAGCAGCTTGCTCCTTCTAGCGGGTATCACAGATACGCAGTATTTT. This sequence encodes CASSLLLLAGITDTQYF. This sequence joins TRBV13 and TRBJ2-3, with TRBD2 matching over 8 bases. Trimming took 3 bases from V and 2 from J; bases not matched to a gene: 10. CDR3 length: 17 amino acids. CDR1 PRHDT and CDR2 FYEKMQ come from the germline V gene (reference sequence).

The chain is built from TRBV7-2 and TRBJ2-3; 9 bases are shared with TRBD2. Germline loops: CDR1 SGHTA, CDR2 FQGNSA. CDR3 length equals 15 residues. The V and J ends lost 7 bases and 3 bases, in that order; junction bases with no gene match: 8. The DNA for the CDR3 is TGTGCCAGCACCCCTGCGGGACTAGCAACAGATACGCAGTATTTT. Its protein is CASTPAGLATDTQYF.

This rearrangement joins TRBV18 to TRBJ1-5, with D perhaps matching TRBD1 (5 bases). The germline V gene has CDR1 KGHSH and CDR2 LQKENI. V was cut by 3 bases and J by 6 bases, with 15 bases left in between. The CDR3 has 15 amino acids. CDR3 sequence reads: CASSPTRGLGQPQHF. The CDR3 DNA reads as TGTGCCAGCTCACCCACCCGGGGGTTGGGTCAGCCCCAGCATTTT. Complete variable domain (other parts from reference TRBV18 and TRBJ1-5): NAGVMQNPRHLVRRRGQEARLRCSPMKGHSHVYWYRQLPEEGLKFMVYLQKENIIDESGMPKERFSAEFPKEGPSILRIQQVVRGDSAAYFCASSPTRGLGQPQHFGDGTRLSIL.

J is TRBJ2-5 and V is TRBV7-2; TRBD2 might be the D (5 bases). The CDR3 contains 13 residues. The V gene's germline CDR1 is SGHTA and CDR2 FQGNSA. Trimming shortened V by 4 bases and J by 2 bases, and 8 bases separated the two germline ends. CDR3 protein: CASSSSGQETQYF. The CDR3 DNA follows: TGTGCCAGCAGCTCGTCGGGGCAAGAGACCCAGTACTTC. The full variable domain, in which reference TRBV7-2 and TRBJ2-5 provide the parts outside the CDR3, is GAGVSQSPSNKVTEKGKDVELRCDPISGHTALYWYRQSLGQGLEFLIYFQGNSAPDKSGLPSDRFSAERTGGSVSTLTIQRTQQEDSAVYLCASSSSGQETQYFGPGTRLLVL.

The genes are TRBV5-1 and TRBJ2-7, with TRBD1 identical over 9 bases. The trim removed 2 bases at V and 3 bases at J, leaving 9 bases unmatched. Germline V gene sequence: CDR1 SGHRS, CDR2 YFSETQ. CDR3 size: 16 residues. The CDR3 DNA reads as TGCGCCAGCAGCTTAGGTCCCGGGACAGGGCGCTACGAGCAGTACTTC. As protein: CASSLGPGTGRYEQYF.

The chain combines TRBV29-1 with TRBJ2-5; D unresolved. The DNA end is a closer match to TRBJ2-7, so the J assignment may be wrong. The CDR3 sequence is 14 residues long. Germline lookup yields CDR1 SQVTM and CDR2 ANQGSEA. In DNA, the CDR3 is TGCAGCGTTGTTCAGTCAGGTGCTACCTACGAGCAGTACTTC. Translating it yields CSVVQSGATYEQYF.

This clone was counted only a few times. The V and J genes are TRBV4-3 and TRBJ2-1, with D unresolved. The germline CDR1 and CDR2 sequences are LGHNA and YSLEER. The CDR3 extends over 13 amino acids. V lost 0 bases to trimming and J lost 7 bases, with 7 bases between them. DNA for the CDR3: TGCGCCAGCAGCCAAGATTCGGGTAATGAGCAGTTCTTC. It encodes CASSQDSGNEQFF.

This clone was picked up a small number of times. The chain is built from TRBV7-2 and TRBJ2-1; 8 nucleotides agree with TRBD2. The J segment lost 4 bases and the V segment lost 6 bases, leaving 5 bases of the junction unmatched. The CDR3 extends over 14 amino acids. Looked up from germline, CDR1 is SGHTA and CDR2 is FQGNSA. CDR3 amino acids: CASSGLADYNEQFF. CDR3 sequence (DNA): TGTGCCAGCAGTGGACTAGCCGATTACAATGAGCAGTTCTTC.

The rearrangement uses TRBV5-1 and TRBJ2-7; TRBD1 might be the D (5 bases). The germline V and J ends were trimmed by 0 bases and 0 bases, with 10 bases remaining between them. The CDR3 extends over 15 amino acids. Germline CDR1 SGHRS, CDR2 YFSETQ. The CDR3 coding sequence is TGCGCCAGCAGCTTGGGACAGATCACCTCCTACGAGCAGTACTTC. Protein sequence: CASSLGQITSYEQYF.

The chain recombines TRBV6-5 with TRBJ1-6; perhaps TRBD1 as D (6 bases). The CDR3 runs 14 residues. The germline V and J ends were trimmed by 10 bases and 5 bases, with 15 bases remaining between them. Germline assignment: CDR1 MNHEY and CDR2 SVGAGI. The DNA of the CDR3 is TGTGCCACCCGAGGGGGTTCCAATAATTCACCCCTCCACTTT. Residues: CATRGGSNNSPLHF.

The DNA of the CDR3 is TGTGCCAGTAGTCCCTACTTACGAGCTAACTATGGCTACACCTTC. Translation: CASSPYLRANYGYTF. V and J are TRBV19 and TRBJ1-2; unclear D gene. Trimming pared 5 bases from V and 0 bases from J, leaving 13 bases between. Germline V gene sequence: CDR1 LNHDA, CDR2 SQIVND (reference sequence). The CDR3 length is 15 residues.

This clone was detected only a few times. This chain connects TRBV7-9 to TRBJ2-4, with D possibly matching TRBD1 (5 bases). The V gene lost 7 bases and the J gene lost 0 bases, with 13 bases spanning the gap. This CDR3 spans 15 amino acids. Germline V gives CDR1 SEHNR, CDR2 FQNEAQ (reference sequence). CDR3 region: CASTDSDRAKNIQYF. The CDR3 DNA is TGTGCCAGCACCGACTCAGACAGAGCCAAAAACATTCAGTACTTC.

This sequence joins TRBV7-6 and TRBJ2-3, with 10 positions matching TRBD1. The V gene end was trimmed by 5 bases and the J gene end by 6 bases; junction bases not matched to a gene: 8. Germline V CDR1 and CDR2: SGHVS, FNYEAQ. There are 15 residues in the CDR3. This CDR3 reads CASSPGTGEGDTQYF. The CDR3 DNA sequence: TGTGCCAGCAGCCCTGGGACAGGGGAAGGGGATACGCAGTATTTT. The full variable domain, with the rest looked up from reference TRBV7-6 and TRBJ2-3, is GAGVSQSPRYKVTKRGQDVALRCDPISGHVSLYWYRQALGQGPEFLTYFNYEAQQDKSGLPNDRFSAERPEGSISTLTIQRTEQRDSAMYRCASSPGTGEGDTQYFGPGTRLTVL.

This clone has a handful of counts. J is TRBJ2-7 and V is TRBV7-2; 8 positions match TRBD2. CDR1 is SGHTA and CDR2 is FQGNSA in the germline V gene. The V gene end was trimmed by 1 base and the J gene end by 5 bases; junction bases not matched to a gene: 10. CDR3 length: 16 amino acids. The CDR3 is CASSLEVAGWQHEQYF. Here the CDR3 DNA reads TGTGCCAGCAGCTTAGAAGTAGCGGGGTGGCAGCACGAGCAGTACTTC. Together with reference TRBV7-2 and TRBJ2-7, the CDR3 gives the full variable domain: GAGVSQSPSNKVTEKGKDVELRCDPISGHTALYWYRQSLGQGLEFLIYFQGNSAPDKSGLPSDRFSAERTGGSVSTLTIQRTQQEDSAVYLCASSLEVAGWQHEQYFGPGTRLTVT.

In this sample, this clone turned up a few times. This rearrangement joins TRBV19 to TRBJ1-5, with 9 bases lining up with TRBD1. After removal of 6 bases from V and 9 bases from J, the junction contained 12 bases not matched to a gene. Germline CDR1 is LNHDA and CDR2 is SQIVND (reference sequence). This CDR3 is built from 15 residues. The CDR3 sequence is CASSSQGAHRGPQHF. As DNA, the CDR3 is TGTGCCAGTAGCTCACAGGGGGCCCACCGCGGGCCCCAGCATTTT.

Only a few counts were recorded for this clone. Mismatch with germline at one junction end may stem from a read error. The CDR3 is CASRPRTGSFEQYF. In DNA form, the CDR3 reads TGCGCCAGCCGTCCTAGGACAGGGTCCTTCGAGCAGTACTTC. The chain carries TRBV5-1 and TRBJ2-7, with 8 nucleotides matching TRBD1. Germline CDR1 reads SGHRS; CDR2 reads YFSETQ. The CDR3 consists of 14 residues.

The V call is TRBV11-2, the J call TRBJ2-7; tentatively, D is TRBD1 (5 bases). Germline CDR1 SGHAT, CDR2 FQNNGV. CDR3 length: 14 residues. Trimming shortened V by 5 bases and J by 5 bases, and 16 bases separated the two germline ends. CDR3 residues: CASSQGSYRNEQYF. CDR3 nucleotides: TGTGCCAGCAGCCAGGGTAGCTATCGGAACGAGCAGTACTTC.

This clone showed up just once. V gene TRBV6-1 combines with J gene TRBJ1-2; 9 nucleotides match TRBD1. Unmatched junction bases numbered 9, after V lost 6 bases and J lost 7 bases. The CDR3 runs to 14 residues. Germline V gene lookup returns CDR1 MNHNS and CDR2 SASEGT. The CDR3: CASRVTGGDGGYTF. The CDR3 DNA sequence: TGTGCCAGCAGGGTCACAGGGGGCGATGGTGGCTACACCTTC.

The chain carries TRBV7-2 and TRBJ1-6; D remains ambiguous. The CDR3 sequence is 16 residues long. The V gene lost 8 bases and the J gene lost 4 bases, with 18 bases spanning the gap. Germline V lookup: CDR1 SGHTA, CDR2 FQGNSA. This CDR3 is CASAKGGPGYNSPLHF. In DNA, the CDR3 is TGTGCCAGCGCAAAAGGAGGACCGGGTTATAATTCACCCCTCCACTTT.

This clone was found a few times. This chain links TRBV19 with TRBJ1-1, with 7 positions matching TRBD1. J was trimmed by 5 bases and V by 4 bases; bases with no gene match: 7. The CDR3 covers 14 residues. Germline V gene data show CDR1 as LNHDA and CDR2 as SQIVND (reference sequence). The CDR3 here is CASSRMTGTTEAFF. DNA of the CDR3: TGTGCCAGTAGTAGAATGACAGGGACAACTGAAGCTTTCTTT.

This chain uses TRBV11-3 with TRBJ2-3, with 7 positions matching TRBD1. Per germline, CDR1 SGHNT and CDR2 YENEEA. The CDR3 is 13 residues long. V dropped 6 bases and J dropped 3; count of bases not matched to a gene: 3. The CDR3 nucleotides are TGTGCCAGCAGGACAGGGAGAACAGATACGCAGTATTTT. Its protein is CASRTGRTDTQYF.